This T cell receptor (beta chain) originates from a study of T-cell memory formation after mild COVID-19. Overall study findings and caveats: Whether second-wave clones peaking at day 37 were SARS-CoV-2 specific went unconfirmed.

This clonotype was found many times. Antigen unknown. This CDR3 contains 14 residues. V lost 3 bases to trimming and J lost 4 bases, with 13 bases between them. The 5'RACE method, run with constant-segment primers, produced TCR alpha and TCR beta cDNA libraries (carrying sample barcodes and UMIs). TCRdb re-called the 5' RACE reads with MiXCR, one entry per CDR3 protein. The repertoire consists of some 150,000 distinct CDR3 sequences, with 5.5% to 7% occurring once and the leading ten covering 2% to 2.5%. Sequencing used PBMCs or a T cell subset sorted from them (not recorded which). The chain couples TRBV12-3 or TRBV12-4 to TRBJ2-7, with D possibly matching TRBD2 (7 bases). The sequence derives from an adult woman who had mild COVID-19 (a few samples of this study predate the infection). Cell type and time point are not known. CDR3 sequence (DNA): TGTGCCAGCAGTTTTTGGGGGGGGCTTTACGAGCAGTACTTC. Protein: CASSFWGGLYEQYF.